The following is a T cell receptor (beta chain) sequence with its context. Sequencing was performed with immunoSEQ multiplex PCR; in TCRdb, only in-frame clones are kept and a portion is missing. The profile shows 55,000 to 80,000 clones, roughly 91% of them singletons. This specimen belongs to a study of technical replicates of blood from a handful of donors. The CDR3 has 14 residues. Germline CDR1 LNHDA, CDR2 SQIVND (reference sequence). Trimming stripped 7 bases from V and 5 bases from J, with 17 bases between. This receptor was taken from a human donor in good health. Some clones in this sample may be carry-over from other donors' samples. V gene TRBV19 combines with J gene TRBJ2-5, with D unclear. Specimen: PBMCs. CDR3 residues: CASTPGGSRETQYF. The CDR3, as DNA: TGTGCCAGTACCCCCGGCGGTAGTCGTGAGACCCAGTACTTC.